This paragraph reports one T cell receptor beta chain. The TCR beta cDNA libraries carried unique molecular identifiers. One entry per CDR3 protein results from TCRdb running MiXCR on the PCR reads. The sample has under 650,000 distinct CDR3 sequences, roughly two fifths seen once. These data come from a study of post-analysis software for immune sequencing data. This receptor was taken from a girl aged 5-17 years with multiple sclerosis. Material: blood.

The CDR3 coding sequence is TGTGCCAGCAGTAAGGGTGAAGAGCAGTACTTC. Amino acids: CASSKGEEQYF. The chain combines TRBV25-1 with TRBJ2-5; no firm D call. CDR1 and CDR2 from the germline V gene are MGHDK and SYGVNS. This CDR3 contains 11 residues. Trimming pared 5 bases from V and 11 bases from J, leaving 12 bases between.